Below are 14 T cell receptor beta chains sequenced from a single sample in a study of blood T cell repertoires in COVID-19. Only in-frame clones appear in the TCRdb table, and some are missing; sequencing was by immunoSEQ multiplex PCR. The data show about 370,000 clones, roughly 90% seen once. Sequencing used peripheral blood. These receptors originate from a woman aged 25 to 39 with COVID-19, enrolled during active disease.

The chain employs TRBV27 and TRBJ1-6; D gene unclear. Per germline, CDR1 MNHEY and CDR2 SMNVEV (reference sequence). V shed 6 bases and J shed 4 bases, with 22 bases lying between them. This CDR3 spans 18 amino acids. The CDR3: CASSLRPNSGIYNSPLHF. CDR3 DNA sequence: TGTGCCAGCAGCCTCAGACCGAACTCCGGGATATATAATTCACCCCTCCACTTT.

This chain uses TRBV28 with TRBJ1-2; TRBD1 matches at 10 bases. This CDR3 region has 16 residues. With V trimmed by 3 bases and J by 12 bases, 16 bases remained unmatched. Germline V CDR1 and CDR2: MDHEN, SYDVKM. The CDR3 coding sequence is TGTGCCAGCAGTTTGGCCGCCTCCGGGACAGGGGTTCGTGACACCTTC. Its translation: CASSLAASGTGVRDTF.

For the CDR3, the DNA is TGTGCCAGCAGTACTAGTTACCCAGATACGCAGTATTTT. This translates into CASSTSYPDTQYF. The rearrangement joins TRBV6-2 or TRBV6-3 to TRBJ2-3, with a tentative D call TRBD2 (5 bases). CDR1 MNHEY and CDR2 SVGEGT come from the germline V gene. The CDR3 is 13 residues long. Trimming cost V 5 bases and J 4 bases, with 10 bases left between them.

This clone has only a few counts. The V and J genes are TRBV16 and TRBJ1-2; D is unresolved. Between the trimmed V and J ends, which lost 0 bases and 0 bases, there was a span of 5 bases. Germline V CDR1 and CDR2: KGHSY, FQNENV. The CDR3 is made up of 14 amino acids. The DNA of the CDR3 is TGTGCCAGCAGCCAATCCCTAGCTAACTATGGCTACACCTTC. Protein sequence: CASSQSLANYGYTF. Together with reference TRBV16 and TRBJ1-2, the CDR3 gives the full variable domain: GEEVAQTPKHLVRGEGQKAKLYCAPIKGHSYVFWYQQVLKNEFKFLISFQNENVFDETGMPKERFSAKCLPNSPCSLEIQATKLEDSAVYFCASSQSLANYGYTFGSGTRLTVV.

The rearrangement uses TRBV4-1 and TRBJ2-7; D may be TRBD1 (5 bases). There are 15 residues in the CDR3. CDR1 MGHRA and CDR2 YSYEKL come from the germline V gene. Trimming cost V 2 bases and J 0 bases, with 11 bases left between them. The CDR3, as DNA: TGCGCCAGCAGCCAATCCACAGGCAGCTCCTACGAGCAGTACGTC. It codes for CASSQSTGSSYEQYV.

The rearrangement uses TRBV2 and TRBJ2-7; D is uncertain. The CDR3 extends over 11 amino acids. Germline CDR1 reads SNHLY; CDR2 reads FYNNEI. V dropped 6 bases and J dropped 3 bases, with 6 bases sitting between them. CDR3 nucleotide sequence: TGTGCCAGCAGCCGTAACTACGAGCAGTACGTC. This codes for CASSRNYEQYV.

This chain joins TRBV5-4 and TRBJ1-1; 11 bases agree with TRBD1. Germline CDR1 SGHNT, CDR2 YYREEE (reference sequence). The trim removed 1 base at V and 4 bases at J, leaving 3 bases unmatched. This CDR3 contains 15 residues. The CDR3 here is CASSLTGQGATEAFF. The CDR3 DNA sequence: TGTGCCAGCAGCTTGACCGGACAGGGGGCCACTGAAGCTTTCTTT.

V usage is TRBV28 and J usage is TRBJ2-2, with 9 nucleotides matching TRBD1. The V gene end was trimmed by 6 bases and the J gene end by 6 bases; junction bases not matched to a gene: 8. Germline V CDR1 and CDR2: MDHEN, SYDVKM. This CDR3 has 15 amino acids. The CDR3 sequence: CASSPRDRDSGELFF. CDR3 DNA: TGTGCCAGCAGCCCCCGGGACAGGGATTCCGGGGAGCTGTTTTTT. Complete variable domain (other parts from reference TRBV28 and TRBJ2-2): DVKVTQSSRYLVKRTGEKVFLECVQDMDHENMFWYRQDPGLGLRLIYFSYDVKMKEKGDIPEGYSVSREKKERFSLILESASTNQTSMYLCASSPRDRDSGELFFGEGSRLTVL.

The chain is built from TRBV7-2 and TRBJ1-5; no clear D. Trimming took 7 bases from V and 3 from J, leaving 16 bases between them. The CDR3 has 15 residues. Germline CDR1 reads SGHTA; CDR2 reads FQGNSA. The CDR3 reads CASTWWAGDNQPQHF. The CDR3 DNA sequence: TGTGCCAGCACCTGGTGGGCAGGCGACAATCAGCCCCAGCATTTT. The full variable domain, with the rest looked up from reference TRBV7-2 and TRBJ1-5, is GAGVSQSPSNKVTEKGKDVELRCDPISGHTALYWYRQSLGQGLEFLIYFQGNSAPDKSGLPSDRFSAERTGGSVSTLTIQRTQQEDSAVYLCASTWWAGDNQPQHFGDGTRLSIL.

J is TRBJ1-2 and V is TRBV5-6; D possibly corresponds to TRBD1 (5 bases). The CDR3 has 17 amino acids. V gave up 4 bases and J gave up 0 bases, with 19 bases separating them. From germline, CDR1 is SGHDT and CDR2 YYEEEE. The CDR3 is CASSGEGLGPSNYGYTF. CDR3 in DNA: TGTGCCAGCAGCGGGGAGGGGCTTGGGCCATCTAACTATGGCTACACCTTC.

This rearrangement joins TRBV6-2 or TRBV6-3 to TRBJ2-3, with 10 bases aligning to TRBD2. CDR3 length equals 15 residues. J was trimmed by 4 bases and V by 2 bases; bases with no gene match: 3. Looked up from germline, CDR1 is MNHEY and CDR2 is SVGEGT. The CDR3 bases are TGTGCCAGCAGTTACAGCGGGGGGGTCTCAGATACGCAGTATTTT. As protein: CASSYSGGVSDTQYF.

This chain links TRBV28 with TRBJ2-1; 8 bases map to TRBD2. The CDR3 covers 15 residues. Germline V CDR1 and CDR2: MDHEN, SYDVKM. The V gene end was trimmed by 5 bases and the J gene end by 6 bases; junction bases not matched to a gene: 9. The CDR3 region is CASSVGSGGPNEQFF. CDR3 nucleotide sequence: TGTGCCAGCAGTGTAGGAAGCGGGGGCCCCAATGAGCAGTTCTTC.

The chain recombines TRBV5-5 with TRBJ2-2; 7 bases line up with TRBD1. CDR3 length: 15 amino acids. After removal of 0 bases from V and 6 bases from J, the junction contained 5 bases not matched to a gene. Germline lookup yields CDR1 SGHKS and CDR2 YYEKEE (reference sequence). In DNA, the CDR3 is TGTGCCAGCAGCTTGGGTGACAGGGCGTCCGGGGAGCTGTTTTTT. Protein sequence: CASSLGDRASGELFF.

V gene TRBV7-8 combines with J gene TRBJ2-4; 15 nucleotides align to TRBD2. The ends lost 5 bases at V and 0 bases at J; junction bases unmatched: 23. The CDR3 is 24 amino acids. Germline V lookup: CDR1 SGHVS, CDR2 FQNEAQ. DNA of the CDR3: TGTGCCAGCAGCCCCTTTCGTCCTGCGGCGAGGGGACTAGCGGGGGGCCTAGCCAAAAACATTCAGTACTTC. Its protein is CASSPFRPAARGLAGGLAKNIQYF. The full variable domain, completed using reference TRBV7-8 and TRBJ2-4, is GAGVSQSPRYKVAKRGQDVALRCDPISGHVSLFWYQQALGQGPEFLTYFQNEAQLDKSGLPSDRFFAERPEGSVSTLKIQRTQQEDSAVYLCASSPFRPAARGLAGGLAKNIQYFGAGTRLSVL.